These T cell receptor beta chains were read from a single sample in a study of neurological immune-mediated disorders. TCRdb reanalysed the 5' RACE reads using MiXCR and keeps one entry per CDR3 protein. The table shows tens of thousands of distinct CDR3 sequences, with 3.5% to 5.5% occurring only once. The sequenced material came from PBMCs. The receptors derive from a man younger than 45 with multiple sclerosis. Each CDR3 is given with its conserved first and last residue.

CDR3 protein: CSARATWGEAFF
J gene: TRBJ1-1
V gene: TRBV20-1

CDR3 protein: CATSRDGHPPLNF
J gene: TRBJ1-6
V gene: TRBV15

CDR3 protein: CASSQRLRSFF
J gene: TRBJ1-1
V gene: TRBV7-2

CDR3 protein: CASSSLAGGWNEQFF
J gene: TRBJ2-1
V gene: TRBV7-9

CDR3 protein: CASSPASITGFNGYTF
J gene: TRBJ1-2
V gene: TRBV18

CDR3 protein: CASSVLAGTDTQYF
J gene: TRBJ2-3
V gene: TRBV9

CDR3 protein: CASSYSFTAASGNTIYF
J gene: TRBJ1-3
V gene: TRBV6-5

CDR3 protein: CASSLGQDGYSNQPQYF
J gene: -
V gene: TRBV5-1

CDR3 protein: CATSRTVTDTQFF
J gene: TRBJ1-4
V gene: TRBV15

CDR3 protein: CASSRSTGTNSPLHF
J gene: TRBJ1-6
V gene: TRBV5-1

CDR3 protein: CASSLARGGSYEQYF
J gene: TRBJ2-7
V gene: TRBV5-1

CDR3 protein: CASSLATGANYGYTF
J gene: TRBJ1-2
V gene: TRBV5-1

CDR3 protein: CASSLEGFGYGYTF
J gene: TRBJ1-2
V gene: TRBV5-1

CDR3 protein: CASSLGRREEKLFF
J gene: TRBJ1-4
V gene: TRBV5-6

CDR3 protein: CASSPGQAGSNQPQNF
J gene: TRBJ1-5
V gene: TRBV5-1

CDR3 protein: CASSLDSQVNTEAFF
J gene: TRBJ1-1
V gene: TRBV5-5

CDR3 protein: CASSLYGGSYEQYF
J gene: TRBJ2-7
V gene: TRBV12-3/TRBV12-4

CDR3 protein: CASSFVQGANGYTF
J gene: TRBJ1-2
V gene: TRBV5-1

CDR3 protein: CSARDLVTGAEAFF
J gene: TRBJ1-1
V gene: TRBV20-1

CDR3 protein: CASGPLGGGGWGETQYF
J gene: TRBJ2-5
V gene: TRBV12-5

CDR3 protein: CSARDHGGSGDTQYF
J gene: TRBJ2-3
V gene: TRBV20-1

CDR3 protein: CASSQKNTGELFF
J gene: TRBJ2-2
V gene: TRBV18

CDR3 protein: CSASWTGELFF
J gene: TRBJ2-2
V gene: TRBV20-1

CDR3 protein: CSAKGGGNQPQNF
J gene: TRBJ1-5
V gene: TRBV20-1

CDR3 protein: CASSASPGFGELFF
J gene: TRBJ2-2
V gene: TRBV10-1

CDR3 protein: CSAHRSYNEKLFF
J gene: TRBJ1-4
V gene: TRBV20-1

CDR3 protein: CASSPGGRTEAFF
J gene: TRBJ1-1
V gene: TRBV7-8

CDR3 protein: CASSPDRGRYGYTF
J gene: TRBJ1-2
V gene: TRBV14

CDR3 protein: CASSLDREVVTQYF
J gene: TRBJ2-5
V gene: TRBV5-1

CDR3 protein: CAIYRESTDTQYF
J gene: TRBJ2-3
V gene: TRBV10-3

CDR3 protein: CASSQPGLAESRGGELFF
J gene: TRBJ2-2
V gene: TRBV3-1

CDR3 protein: CASSQEHPRVNQPQNF
J gene: TRBJ1-5
V gene: TRBV4-1

CDR3 protein: CASSYSGGWGEKLFF
J gene: TRBJ1-4
V gene: TRBV6-5

CDR3 protein: CASGTGSYNEQFF
J gene: TRBJ2-1
V gene: TRBV19

CDR3 protein: CAISEDRGSDTQYF
J gene: TRBJ2-3
V gene: TRBV10-3

CDR3 protein: CASSPPTVASGHGYTF
J gene: TRBJ1-2
V gene: TRBV7-9

CDR3 protein: CSVAQGYETQYF
J gene: TRBJ2-5
V gene: TRBV29-1

CDR3 protein: CASSPPREEVDTDTQYF
J gene: TRBJ2-3
V gene: TRBV18

CDR3 protein: CASSLAGSYGYTF
J gene: TRBJ1-2
V gene: TRBV7-9

CDR3 protein: CSAMHFNEKLFF
J gene: TRBJ1-4
V gene: TRBV20-1

CDR3 protein: CASSSMDRPWSGYTF
J gene: TRBJ1-2
V gene: TRBV27

CDR3 protein: CASSWDREGDYGYTF
J gene: TRBJ1-2
V gene: TRBV5-6

CDR3 protein: CATSEENRETQYF
J gene: TRBJ2-5
V gene: TRBV10-3

CDR3 protein: CSIANKPRQTYYGYTF
J gene: TRBJ1-2
V gene: TRBV20-1

CDR3 protein: CASSQDRIPGNTIYF
J gene: TRBJ1-3
V gene: TRBV3-1

CDR3 protein: CSARDPGNTEAFF
J gene: TRBJ1-1
V gene: TRBV20-1

CDR3 protein: CASSQVRREAFF
J gene: TRBJ1-1
V gene: TRBV4-1

CDR3 protein: CASDRNTIYF
J gene: TRBJ1-3
V gene: TRBV2

CDR3 protein: CASSLIGEQFF
J gene: TRBJ2-1
V gene: TRBV7-9

CDR3 protein: CASSFREQTEAFF
J gene: TRBJ1-1
V gene: TRBV27

CDR3 protein: CASLTGQEAFF
J gene: TRBJ1-1
V gene: TRBV12-3/TRBV12-4